This is a list of T cell receptor beta chains from one sample in a study of technical replicates of blood from a few donors. The assay was immunoSEQ multiplex PCR, and TCRdb's table has in-frame clones only and misses some. This sample has fewer than 95,000 clones, with about 91% found just once. The sample taken for sequencing was T cells isolated from PBMCs. The receptors were gathered from a human donor in good health. Each CDR3 is given with its conserved first and last residue. D genes are given only for firm matches.

TRBV12-2,NA,TRBJ2-7,CASRSGQGTDEQYF
TRBV27,NA,TRBJ1-1,CASTLAGNTEAFF
TRBV10-1,NA,TRBJ1-4,CASSETDEKLFF
TRBV11-3,TRBD1,TRBJ2-5,CASSSRTGQETQYF
TRBV7-2,NA,TRBJ1-1,CASSFWGGLVNTEAFF
TRBV5-6,TRBD1,TRBJ1-1,CASRGQANTEAFF
TRBV6-5,NA,TRBJ1-1,CASSPRTASNAEAFF
TRBV11-1,NA,TRBJ1-1,CASSLPAGFLGEAFF
TRBV6-5,TRBD2,TRBJ2-1,CASSRSGTSYNEQFF
TRBV11-2,NA,TRBJ2-7,CASSLEGGAVPLDEQYF
TRBV10-3,NA,TRBJ2-1,CAITEAGNLYNEQFF
TRBV2,NA,TRBJ1-5,CASTEEVGSNQPQHF
TRBV9,TRBD2,TRBJ2-1,CASSVGTSGRFSEQFF
TRBV21-1,NA,TRBJ1-2,CAKPQGWCGYTF
TRBV27,NA,TRBJ2-3,CASSSPSGLTQYF
TRBV6-5,NA,TRBJ1-1,CASSYQQNTEAFF
TRBV10-2,TRBD1,TRBJ2-7,CASRRPGQGAVEQYF
TRBV29-1,TRBD2,TRBJ2-1,CSVEGAGVAYNEQFF
TRBV15,NA,TRBJ2-1,CATSLASLEQFF
TRBV7-8,TRBD2,TRBJ2-7,CASSETSGGPSGEQYF
TRBV2,NA,TRBJ1-2,CASKGEGPAYGYTF
TRBV5-6,TRBD2,TRBJ2-7,CATIIAGDASYEQYF
TRBV20-1,NA,TRBJ1-1,CSASTGTEAFF
TRBV9,NA,TRBJ1-5,CASNPGGSLQPQHF
TRBV4-1,TRBD2,TRBJ2-3,CASSQKAGGPSQSDTQYF
TRBV9,NA,TRBJ2-1,CASSVRGSSYNEQFF
TRBV28,TRBD2,TRBJ2-1,CASSGLAGGFGNEQFF
TRBV18,TRBD1,TRBJ1-1,CASSPTTGATRRMNTEAFF
TRBV2,NA,TRBJ2-7,CASSDGYMVYEQYF
TRBV11-2,NA,TRBJ1-5,CASSLGVGQPQHF
TRBV25-1,NA,TRBJ2-3,CASSEFDSQTYSTDTQYF
TRBV5-1,NA,TRBJ2-1,CASSYLDLGSSYNEQFF
TRBV5-1,NA,TRBJ1-3,CASSLAVQGSGNTIYF
TRBV5-1,NA,TRBJ2-7,CASRTSIGGYEQYF
TRBV27,NA,TRBJ2-1,CASSPSIANEQFF
TRBV2,TRBD1,TRBJ2-7,CASNAGTGDEQYF
TRBV9,NA,TRBJ1-5,CASNQSLPRDQPQHF
TRBV27,NA,TRBJ2-7,CAARGRDYEQYF
TRBV28,TRBD1,TRBJ2-7,CASSSQGLSSYEQYF
TRBV30,TRBD2,TRBJ2-7,CAREVATRGGEQYF
TRBV7-7,TRBD2,TRBJ2-5,CASSFGTSGQETQYF
TRBV10-3,NA,TRBJ2-1,CAISETLAYNEQFF
TRBV2,NA,TRBJ1-1,CASSEYTVEAFF
TRBV7-2,TRBD1,TRBJ1-2,CASSWDRRGYGYTF
TRBV5-4,TRBD1,TRBJ1-3,CASSPGQSSGNTIYF
TRBV2,NA,TRBJ2-7,CASSDMYSTYEQYF
TRBV2,TRBD2,TRBJ2-3,CASSELLGAGGRGDTQYF